The 18 T cell receptor beta chains reported below all come from one sample, sequenced in a study of beta chain features in type 1 diabetes. Study-wide points: In every one of the four CD4+ subsets, TCRB CDR3s were moderately but significantly shorter in Type 1 diabetes patients.

Antigens for these TCRs are unknown. What was sequenced were expressed TCRB transcripts, since all of the isolated RNA had been reverse transcribed. Method: immunoSEQ multiplex PCR; TCRdb's copy keeps in-frame clones and lacks some. The sample holds 150,000 to 170,000 clones, under 13% seen once. The sample comprised central memory CD4+ T cells from blood. The receptors were sampled from a man aged 30 to 45 with type 1 diabetes.

The rearrangement uses TRBV5-1 and TRBJ1-5; 8 nucleotides agree with TRBD1. V lost 4 bases to trimming and J lost 6 bases; unmatched junction nucleotides: 9. Germline V gene lookup returns CDR1 SGHRS and CDR2 YFSETQ. The length of the CDR3 is 15 residues. The CDR3 DNA reads as TGCGCCAGCAGCCCCACTACAGGGGGTCTTCAGCCCCAGCATTTT. This codes for CASSPTTGGLQPQHF.

This clone was recorded a few times. This chain joins TRBV4-2 and TRBJ1-1; 9 bases are shared with TRBD1. V trimming: 2 bases; J trimming: 3 bases; junction bases outside the gene matches: 4. Germline CDR1 and CDR2: LGHNA and YNFKEQ. The CDR3 covers 15 residues. CDR3 in DNA: TGTGCCAGCAGCCAAAAGGACAGGGGAGACACTGAAGCTTTCTTT. Protein product: CASSQKDRGDTEAFF.

This clone was detected only a few times. The chain carries TRBV5-4 and TRBJ2-2; D is perhaps TRBD2 (6 bases). V was cut by 3 bases and J by 6 bases, with 18 bases left in between. The germline gives CDR1 SGHNT, CDR2 YYREEE (reference sequence). CDR3 length equals 16 residues. The CDR3 loop is CASSSRDSLIAGELFF. CDR3 bases: TGTGCCAGCAGCTCCCGGGACTCCCTTATCGCCGGGGAGCTGTTTTTT.

There are a few counts of this clone. The V call is TRBV9, the J call TRBJ2-1, with D tentatively TRBD1 (5 bases). V lost 4 bases, J lost 7 bases, and 12 bases lay in between. This CDR3 has 13 residues. CDR1 is SGDLS, CDR2 YYNGEE, per germline. The DNA for the CDR3 is TGTGCCAGCAGCTTTCAGACAGCTAATGAGCAGTTCTTC. Translating it yields CASSFQTANEQFF.

The chain links TRBV19 to TRBJ2-2, with D possibly TRBD2 on 6 matching bases. The CDR3 totals 15 residues. Per the germline V gene, CDR1 is LNHDA and CDR2 is SQIVND (reference sequence). Trimming left V 3 bases short and J 3 bases short, with 11 bases between. CDR3 sequence: CASSMGTGYTGELFF. In nucleotides, the CDR3 is TGTGCCAGTAGTATGGGGACTGGTTACACCGGGGAGCTGTTTTTT.

The CDR3 sequence: CASSPLARSTDTQYF. CDR3 bases: TGTGCCAGTAGTCCACTAGCGCGTAGCACAGATACGCAGTATTTT. The J gene is TRBJ2-3, the V gene TRBV19; 7 bases are shared with TRBD2. After removal of 5 bases from V and 0 bases from J, the junction contained 5 bases not matched to a gene. Germline V gene lookup returns CDR1 LNHDA and CDR2 SQIVND (reference sequence). The CDR3 covers 15 residues.

The chain employs TRBV5-4 and TRBJ1-1, with D unresolved. This CDR3 is 11 amino acids long. Trimming took 6 bases from V and 10 from J, leaving 13 bases between them. Germline V gives CDR1 SGHNT, CDR2 YYREEE (reference sequence). The CDR3 DNA reads TGTGCCAGCACCCCCCGGCGGGGAGCTTTCTTT. Translation gives CASTPRRGAFF.

The chain combines TRBV4-1 with TRBJ2-1; tentatively, D is TRBD2 (6 bases). The ends were cut back, 0 bases at V and 0 bases at J, with 12 bases in the middle. The length of the CDR3 is 17 residues. Per germline, CDR1 MGHRA and CDR2 YSYEKL. The CDR3 coding sequence is TGCGCCAGCAGCCAAGAAATCGCGGGATTCTCCTACAATGAGCAGTTCTTC. This encodes CASSQEIAGFSYNEQFF.

This clone has a handful of counts. This rearrangement joins TRBV15 to TRBJ2-1; 9 positions match TRBD1. V gave up 5 bases and J gave up 10 bases; unmatched junction bases: 6. The CDR3 extends over 13 amino acids. CDR1 is LNHNV and CDR2 is YYDKDF in the germline V gene (reference sequence). CDR3 loop: CATSGGQGWEQFF. The CDR3 DNA follows: TGTGCCACCAGCGGAGGACAGGGGTGGGAGCAGTTCTTC.

This clone was seen only a few times. The rearrangement joins TRBV7-9 to TRBJ2-5, with a possible D match to TRBD1 (6 bases). Germline V CDR1 and CDR2: SEHNR, FQNEAQ (reference sequence). The CDR3 contains 15 residues. Trimming left V 2 bases short and J 1 base short, with 11 bases between. CDR3 sequence reads: CASSLSQGLQETQYF. In DNA, the CDR3 is TGTGCCAGCAGCTTAAGTCAGGGGCTCCAAGAGACCCAGTACTTC.

This clone was detected only a few times. The chain links TRBV19 to TRBJ2-4; 9 positions agree with TRBD1. There are 18 residues in the CDR3. Germline V lookup: CDR1 LNHDA, CDR2 SQIVND (reference sequence). The V segment lost 5 bases and the J segment 0 bases; nucleotides outside the gene matches: 11. The CDR3 sequence: CASSARTGAGEAKNIQYF. The CDR3 DNA is TGTGCCAGTAGTGCCAGGACAGGGGCGGGGGAAGCCAAAAACATTCAGTACTTC.

This clone was observed a handful of times. The V gene is TRBV13, the J gene TRBJ2-1; the match to TRBD2 covers 9 bases. Germline CDR1 reads PRHDT; CDR2 reads FYEKMQ (reference sequence). V was clipped by 2 bases and J by 1 base; unmatched bases: 6. This CDR3 has 17 amino acids. The chain's CDR3 is CASSLRIAGASYNEQFF. The DNA for the CDR3 is TGTGCCAGCAGCTTACGGATAGCGGGAGCGTCCTACAATGAGCAGTTCTTC.

The chain recombines TRBV7-9 with TRBJ1-5, with D maybe TRBD1 (6 bases). CDR3 length: 14 amino acids. Between the trimmed V and J ends, which lost 4 bases and 6 bases, there was a span of 13 bases. Germline V gene data show CDR1 as SEHNR and CDR2 as FQNEAQ (reference sequence). CDR3 region: CASSSTGRGQPQHF. Here the CDR3 DNA reads TGTGCCAGCAGCTCGACAGGAAGGGGTCAGCCCCAGCATTTT.

The CDR3 here is CASSIAVTQETQYF. CDR3 DNA sequence: TGTGCCAGTAGTATCGCGGTGACCCAAGAGACCCAGTACTTC. J is TRBJ2-5 and V is TRBV19; D is unresolved. The CDR3 is 14 residues long. The germline CDR1 and CDR2 sequences are LNHDA and SQIVND (reference sequence). The V end lost 3 bases, the J end lost 1 base, and 9 bases lay between the germline ends.

The genes are TRBV13 and TRBJ2-3; 8 positions match TRBD2. The germline V gene has CDR1 PRHDT and CDR2 FYEKMQ (reference sequence). This CDR3 is built from 17 residues. The V gene end was trimmed by 5 bases and the J gene end by 0 bases; junction bases not matched to a gene: 10. CDR3 region: CASSLASLAVSTDTQYF. CDR3 coding DNA: TGTGCCAGCAGCCTCGCCTCACTAGCGGTGAGCACAGATACGCAGTATTTT.

CDR3 sequence: CATHEREGRTGELFF. For the CDR3, the DNA is TGTGCCACCCATGAGCGGGAGGGTAGGACCGGGGAGCTGTTTTTT. The chain has TRBV28 and TRBJ2-2, with 10 positions matching TRBD2. The trim removed 10 bases at V and 5 bases at J, leaving 10 bases unmatched. The CDR3 covers 15 residues. Per the germline V gene, CDR1 is MDHEN and CDR2 is SYDVKM.

The genes are TRBV7-8 and TRBJ2-7; no firm D call. The CDR3 runs 13 residues. The germline V gene encodes CDR1 SGHVS and CDR2 FQNEAQ. Trimming removed 2 bases from V and 0 bases from J, with 5 bases in between. CDR3 in DNA: TGTGCCAGCAGCTTAAGCCGCTCCTACGAGCAGTACTTC. The encoded protein is CASSLSRSYEQYF.

A few counts support this clone. The V gene is TRBV18, the J gene TRBJ2-1; 7 nucleotides match TRBD1. The germline V gene has CDR1 KGHSH and CDR2 LQKENI. J was trimmed by 11 bases and V by 6 bases; bases with no gene match: 10. The CDR3 contains 13 residues. The DNA of the CDR3 is TGTGCCAGCTCCCGGGACAGCGTATCGCAGCAGTTCTTC. Translated: CASSRDSVSQQFF. Drawing the rest from reference TRBV18 and TRBJ2-1, the complete variable domain is NAGVMQNPRHLVRRRGQEARLRCSPMKGHSHVYWYRQLPEEGLKFMVYLQKENIIDESGMPKERFSAEFPKEGPSILRIQQVVRGDSAAYFCASSRDSVSQQFFGPGTRLTVL.